This entry describes one T cell receptor (beta chain). Its target is not known. The sample comes from a study of T cells in narcolepsy. The overall study: Patients with NT1 or NT2 and healthy control donors were enrolled. Overall study findings and caveats: HCRT-specific and TRIB2-specific autoreactive clonotypes appeared among same-patient CSF and blood CD4+ clonotypes. Some memory CD4+ repertoires had no autoreactive clone sequences. Autoreactive clonotypes reportedly recurred in blood of same and different patients, not controls.

Germline CDR1 reads ENHRY; CDR2 reads SYGVKD. This CDR3 has 15 amino acids. The V end lost 6 bases, the J end lost 3 bases, and 18 bases lay between the germline ends. Generated by immunoSEQ multiplex PCR, the TCRdb table keeps only in-frame clones and is missing some. The table shows around 24,000 clones, with about four fifths occurring only once. The TCR sequence derives from a human donor in good health. Sample: memory (CD45RA-) CD4+ T cells from blood. The chain links TRBV10-3 to TRBJ2-7, with D maybe TRBD1 (6 bases). The CDR3 DNA is TGTGCCATCAGGGGGGCAGAGGGTGGGAACTACGAGCAGTACTTC. Translating it yields CAIRGAEGGNYEQYF.